A selection of T cell receptor beta chains follows, all from one sample in a study of low-dose radiotherapy and immunotherapy resistance in tumors. TCRdb called the reads again in MiXCR, with one record for every CDR3 protein. The sample carries about 30,000 distinct CDR3 sequences, approximately 49% recorded once. The starting material was PBMCs, obtained after low-dose radiotherapy plus immunotherapy. The receptors originated from a male donor with gallbladder cancer. CDR3s include the opening cysteine and the closing phenylalanine or tryptophan. Fields, in order: D gene, clone size, V gene, J gene, CDR3 protein, CDR3 DNA. A D gene is named only where the DNA matches it firmly. Size is omitted from some rows. Given values are once, few, many or a class for expanded clones.

>-|few|TRBV18|TRBJ2-7
CASSPLAPGLGEQYF
TGTGCCAGCTCACCCCTAGCCCCCGGTTTGGGCGAGCAGTACTTC
>-|-|TRBV5-1|TRBJ1-1
CASSYSGLNTEAFF
TGCGCCAGCAGCTATTCGGGACTGAACACTGAAGCTTTCTTT
>TRBD1|many|TRBV4-1|TRBJ1-6
CASSHGQGRSNSPLHF
TGCGCCAGCAGCCACGGACAGGGGCGGTCTAATTCACCCCTCCACTTT
>-|medium-sized|TRBV28|TRBJ2-7
CASREQGIDEQYF
TGTGCCAGCAGAGAACAAGGAATCGACGAGCAGTACTTC
>-|medium-sized|TRBV7-9|TRBJ2-3
CARAGGLGDPPDTQYF
TGTGCCAGGGCCGGGGGGCTAGGGGATCCCCCAGATACGCAGTATTTT
>-|-|TRBV24-1|TRBJ2-1
CATSQGWFEQFF
TGTGCCACCAGTCAAGGGTGGTTTGAGCAGTTCTTC
>TRBD1|-|TRBV11-1|TRBJ2-1
CASSLRQGEMNEQFF
TGTGCCAGCAGCTTAAGACAGGGGGAAATGAATGAGCAGTTCTTC
>TRBD1|-|TRBV5-8|TRBJ2-6
CASSRTGPSGANVLTF
TGTGCCAGCTCACGGACAGGGCCCTCTGGGGCCAACGTCCTGACTTTC
>-|medium-sized|TRBV6-6|TRBJ1-5
CASSRQVGNQPQHF
TGTGCCAGCAGCCGACAGGTAGGCAATCAGCCCCAGCATTTT
>TRBD2|few|TRBV7-2|TRBJ2-1
CASRRLAGGSNEQFF
TGTGCCAGCAGAAGACTAGCGGGAGGATCTAATGAGCAGTTCTTC
>TRBD1|-|TRBV6-8|TRBJ1-2
CASRNRGNGYTF
TGTGCCAGCCGTAACAGGGGAAATGGCTACACCTTC
>TRBD1|-|TRBV5-1|TRBJ2-1
CASSQGQPNEQFF
TGCGCCAGCAGCCAGGGACAGCCAAATGAGCAGTTCTTC
>-|-|TRBV5-1|TRBJ2-3
CASSPARDTDTQYF
TGCGCCAGCAGCCCGGCTAGGGATACAGATACGCAGTATTTT
>-|few|TRBV5-1|TRBJ2-1
CASSLREDNEQFF
TGCGCCAGCAGCTTGAGGGAGGACAATGAGCAGTTCTTC
>-|medium-sized|TRBV7-8|TRBJ2-5
CASSLGTGLGVQETQYF
TGTGCCAGCAGCTTAGGGACGGGACTGGGGGTCCAAGAGACCCAGTACTTC
>TRBD2|-|TRBV24-1|TRBJ2-5
CATGLAGDETQYF
TGTGCCACCGGACTAGCGGGAGATGAGACCCAGTACTTC
>TRBD1|-|TRBV4-2|TRBJ2-7
CASGGQGGEQYF
TGTGCCAGCGGGGGACAGGGTGGCGAGCAGTACTTC
>TRBD2|many|TRBV18|TRBJ2-7
CASSPTGLAGLEQYF
TGTGCCAGCTCACCAACGGGACTAGCGGGGCTCGAGCAGTACTTC
>TRBD1|many|TRBV10-3|TRBJ1-2
CAISADRGPNYGYTF
TGTGCCATCAGTGCGGACAGGGGTCCGAACTATGGCTACACCTTC
>-|many|TRBV6-2/TRBV6-3|TRBJ2-7
CASRESPYEQYF
TGTGCCAGCAGAGAAAGTCCCTACGAGCAGTACTTC
>TRBD1|-|TRBV20-1|TRBJ1-5
CSARTGNGGQPQHF
TGCAGTGCTAGGACAGGGAATGGAGGTCAGCCCCAGCATTTT
>TRBD2|many|TRBV29-1|TRBJ2-3
CSVEEGRTSGPTDTQYF
TGCAGCGTTGAAGAAGGGAGGACTAGCGGACCCACAGATACGCAGTATTTT
>-|-|TRBV6-2/TRBV6-3|TRBJ2-7
CASSRGDTSNYEQYF
TGTGCCAGCAGTCGGGGGGACACATCGAACTACGAGCAGTACTTC
>TRBD2|-|TRBV2|TRBJ2-7
CASRRGGGSYEQYF
TGTGCCAGCCGGCGGGGGGGCGGGTCCTACGAGCAGTACTTC
>TRBD1|-|TRBV7-9|TRBJ2-3
CASGFTGGVGTDTQYF
TGTGCCAGCGGCTTTACAGGGGGAGTGGGCACAGATACGCAGTATTTT
>-|-|TRBV5-1|TRBJ2-7
CASSLEDPLHEQYF
TGCGCCAGCAGCTTGGAGGACCCCCTCCACGAGCAGTACTTC
>-|-|TRBV13|TRBJ2-3
CASSLNGASTDTQYF
TGTGCCAGCAGCTTGAATGGGGCTAGCACAGATACGCAGTATTTT
>-|many|TRBV2|TRBJ1-2
CASSDWDINYYGYTF
TGTGCCAGCAGTGATTGGGACATTAACTACTATGGCTACACCTTC
>-|-|TRBV2|TRBJ1-1
CASHAQMNTEAFF
TGTGCCAGCCATGCACAGATGAACACTGAAGCTTTCTTT
>TRBD1|-|TRBV20-1|TRBJ2-1
CSARDPWTGAAQEQFF
TGCAGTGCTAGAGATCCCTGGACAGGGGCCGCGCAGGAGCAGTTCTTC
>-|-|TRBV21-1|TRBJ1-4
CASSKALSGNRFGEKLFF
TGTGCCAGCAGCAAAGCGCTATCCGGGAATCGGTTCGGCGAAAAACTGTTTTTT
>TRBD2|-|TRBV19|TRBJ2-5
CASSPPGLAGSRGETQYF
TGTGCCAGTAGTCCCCCGGGACTAGCGGGATCAAGGGGAGAGACCCAGTACTTC
>TRBD2|-|TRBV11-2|TRBJ2-7
CASSRTSGSYEQYF
TGTGCCAGCAGTAGGACTAGCGGAAGCTACGAGCAGTACTTC